These 15 T cell receptor beta chains were all obtained from the same sample, sequenced in a study of glioma-infiltrating T cells. Using RNA template, CDR3s of TCR alpha and beta were amplified with iRepertoire arm-PCR. TCRdb processed the multiplex PCR reads anew with MiXCR; each CDR3 protein has one entry. Found here are over 100,000 distinct CDR3 sequences, about 25% of them singletons; the top ten hold roughly 30%. Sequenced input: glioma tissue, nonneoplastic brain tissue, or PBMCs (not recorded which). These receptors were taken from a human donor with low-grade glioma or glioblastoma, undergoing nonglioma brain surgery, or in good health (not recorded which).

The chain links TRBV30 to TRBJ1-1, with D possibly matching TRBD1 (6 bases). Germline CDR1 is GTSNPN and CDR2 is SVGIG (reference sequence). CDR3 length: 15 amino acids. V was shortened by 3 bases and J by 2 bases, with 16 bases between the two germline ends. CDR3 in amino acids: CAWRGRGGANTEAFF. For the CDR3, the DNA is TGTGCCTGGAGGGGGCGAGGGGGGGCAAACACTGAAGCTTTCTTT. Combining the CDR3 with reference TRBV30 and TRBJ1-1 gives the whole variable domain SQTIHQWPATLVQPVGSPLSLECTVEGTSNPNLYWYRQAAGRGLQLLFYSVGIGQISSEVPQNLSASRPQDRQFILSSKKLLLSDSGFYLCAWRGRGGANTEAFFGQGTRLTVV.

As for this clonotype: A much bigger clone sits one base away, suggesting this may be a read error. Since the CDR3 does not end with the conserved phenylalanine or tryptophan, this likely comes from a read error. The chain links TRBV20-1 to TRBJ2-7, with TRBD2 identical over 8 bases. V was pared by 7 bases and J by 0 bases, with 14 bases of the junction left unmatched. Germline CDR1 and CDR2: DFQATT and SNEGSKA (reference sequence). The CDR3 length is 16 residues. CDR3 DNA: TGCAGTGTCCTCGGTAGGAGCGGGGGCCTCTCCTACGAGCAGTACCTC. It yields the protein CSVLGRSGGLSYEQYL.

This clonotype was detected once. The junction and the germline gene differ at one end; a read error may be behind it. The rearrangement links TRBV6-2 or TRBV6-3 to TRBJ2-7; D unclear. The CDR3 has 13 amino acids. The V gene's germline CDR1 is MNHEY and CDR2 SVGEGT. Written as DNA, the CDR3 is TGTGCGAGTTCCGCGACTTGGTTTGACGAGCACTACTTC. This translates into CASSATWFDEHYF.

This clonotype has a count of ten or more. The chain combines TRBV10-2 with TRBJ1-1, with D perhaps matching TRBD1 (5 bases). CDR3 length equals 13 residues. Germline lookup yields CDR1 WSHSY and CDR2 SAAADI. The ends were cut back, 8 bases at V and 0 bases at J, with 10 bases in the middle. CDR3 nucleotide sequence: TGCGCCAGCGGGGGGGGGTTGAACACTGAAGCTTTCTTT. Translation: CASGGGLNTEAFF.

Regarding this clonotype: This could be a read error, since a much larger clone is one nucleotide away. The rearrangement uses TRBV5-5 and TRBJ2-1, with 9 bases fitting TRBD1. The V gene's germline CDR1 is SGHKS and CDR2 YYEKEE (reference sequence). This CDR3 has 15 residues. The V gene end was trimmed by 4 bases and the J gene end by 10 bases; junction bases not matched to a gene: 12. CDR3 DNA: TGTGCCAGCAGCAGAGGACAGGGGAACAGTTACGAGCAGTTCTTC. This codes for CASSRGQGNSYEQFF.

The V gene is TRBV7-2, the J gene TRBJ2-3; 10 nucleotides match TRBD2. The V gene's germline CDR1 is SGHTA and CDR2 FQGNSA. After removal of 3 bases from V and 2 bases from J, the junction contained 2 bases not matched to a gene. The length of the CDR3 is 15 residues. The chain's CDR3 is CASSFSGRTTDTQYF. CDR3 coding DNA: TGTGCCAGCAGCTTTAGCGGGAGGACCACAGATACGCAGTATTTT.

This clonotype was detected only once. The rearrangement links TRBV27 to TRBJ1-2; D is ambiguous. The V end lost 0 bases, the J end lost 8 bases, and 10 bases lay between the germline ends. The CDR3 runs to 13 residues. The germline V gene has CDR1 MNHEY and CDR2 SMNVEV (reference sequence). CDR3 region: CASSLSGTIGYTF. CDR3 sequence (DNA): TGTGCCAGCAGTTTATCCGGAACAATCGGCTACACCTTC.

This clonotype came up many times. The rearrangement joins TRBV3-1 to TRBJ2-1; no firm D call. The CDR3 loop spans 12 amino acids. Germline V gene sequence: CDR1 LGHDT, CDR2 YNNKEL (reference sequence). Trimming stripped 1 base from V and 9 bases from J, with 7 bases between. In DNA, the CDR3 is TGTGCCAGCAGCCAAGCTTTAGGTGAGCAGTTCTTC. Its translation: CASSQALGEQFF.

At least ten counts were recorded for this clonotype. The chain links TRBV4-1 to TRBJ2-7, with TRBD1 as a possible D gene (6 bases). CDR3 length: 15 residues. Looked up from germline, CDR1 is MGHRA and CDR2 is YSYEKL. The V and J ends lost 4 bases and 2 bases respectively, with 15 bases between them. CDR3 protein: CASSPFNRVTYEQYF. Here the CDR3 DNA reads TGCGCCAGCAGCCCGTTCAACAGGGTTACCTACGAGCAGTACTTC.

This clonotype has at least ten counts. This chain joins TRBV5-6 and TRBJ2-7; weak D call: TRBD1 (6 bases). The V gene's germline CDR1 is SGHDT and CDR2 YYEEEE. This CDR3 has 12 residues. The V end was cut by 4 bases, the J end by 3 bases, with 8 bases between. CDR3 sequence: CASSGQFYEQYF. As DNA, the CDR3 is TGTGCCAGCAGCGGACAGTTCTACGAGCAGTACTTC.

This clonotype appeared many times. The rearrangement links TRBV27 to TRBJ1-2; TRBD1 matches at 10 bases. The CDR3 spans 17 residues. With V trimmed by 1 base and J by 7 bases, 12 bases remained unmatched. Germline V gene data show CDR1 as MNHEY and CDR2 as SMNVEV (reference sequence). CDR3 coding DNA: TGTGCCAGCAGTTTATGGGGGGGGGGACAGGGGACATCTGGCTACACCTTC. Translation gives CASSLWGGGQGTSGYTF.

This clonotype was observed once. Being one base from a much bigger clone, this may be a read error. The rearrangement uses TRBV19 and TRBJ2-1; 7 positions match TRBD2. This CDR3 region has 15 residues. Germline V gene sequence: CDR1 LNHDA, CDR2 SQIVND (reference sequence). J lost 4 bases, V lost 5 bases, and 8 bases had no gene match. The CDR3 DNA reads as TGTGCCAGTAGTCCTATCGGGGGGACTTACAATGAGCAGTTCTTC. It codes for CASSPIGGTYNEQFF.

This clonotype has at least ten counts. The chain links TRBV5-4 to TRBJ2-7; TRBD2 matches 11 bases. Trimming removed 5 bases from V and 3 bases from J; junction bases left unmatched: 7. The CDR3 length is 15 residues. Germline lookup yields CDR1 SGHNT and CDR2 YYREEE (reference sequence). The CDR3 DNA follows: TGTGCCAGCAGTTCCGGGACTAGCGGAGTCTACGAGCAGTACTTC. Translation: CASSSGTSGVYEQYF. Using reference TRBV5-4 and TRBJ2-7 for the parts outside the CDR3, the full variable domain is ETGVTQSPTHLIKTRGQQVTLRCSSQSGHNTVSWYQQALGQGPQFIFQYYREEENGRGNFPPRFSGLQFPNYSSELNVNALELDDSALYLCASSSGTSGVYEQYFGPGTRLTVT.

This chain uses TRBV6-5 with TRBJ2-1; 10 bases are shared with TRBD2. CDR3 length equals 16 residues. Per the germline V gene, CDR1 is MNHEY and CDR2 is SVGAGI. The CDR3 reads CVSSYSSGGSYNEQFF. The CDR3 region has the DNA TGTGTTAGCAGTTATTCTAGCGGGGGCTCCTACAATGAGCAGTTCTTC.

This CDR3 is CASSLQVSTDTQYF. The CDR3 DNA follows: TGTGCCAGCAGCCTTCAGGTTAGCACAGATACGCAGTATTTT. The chain carries TRBV9 and TRBJ2-3; D is unclear. The ends were cut back, 4 bases at V and 0 bases at J, with 9 bases in the middle. CDR1 SGDLS and CDR2 YYNGEE come from the germline V gene. This CDR3 region has 14 residues.